This entry lists 7 T cell receptor beta chains sequenced from one sample in a study of cytomegalovirus exposure and HLA in healthy donors. The assay was immunoSEQ multiplex PCR, and TCRdb's table has in-frame clones only and misses some. The sample has 120,000 or so clones, about 84% seen once; the top ten hold about 2%. The sample was PBMCs. The receptors originated from a woman in her 30s in good health and CMV-seronegative.

J is TRBJ2-3 and V is TRBV5-4, with TRBD2 identical over 13 bases. The CDR3 totals 18 residues. Germline V gene data show CDR1 as SGHNT and CDR2 as YYREEE (reference sequence). V lost 1 base to trimming and J lost 1 base; unmatched junction nucleotides: 6. The CDR3 sequence is CASSLKGLAGSRTDTQYF. DNA for the CDR3: TGTGCCAGCAGCTTGAAGGGACTAGCGGGGAGCCGCACAGATACGCAGTATTTT.

This clone was recorded only once. This chain connects TRBV14 to TRBJ1-4, with 7 bases identical to TRBD1. The CDR3 has 14 residues. CDR1 is SGHDN and CDR2 is FVKESK in the germline V gene. The V segment lost 4 bases and the J segment 8 bases; nucleotides outside the gene matches: 7. This CDR3 is CASSRQGEREKLFF. DNA for the CDR3: TGTGCCAGCAGCCGTCAGGGGGAGAGGGAAAAACTGTTTTTT.

CDR3 residues: CASSYAGGGSSYEQYF. The CDR3 DNA sequence: TGTGCCAGCAGTTACGCCGGGGGGGGCTCGTCCTACGAGCAGTACTTC. The V gene is TRBV6-5, the J gene TRBJ2-7; TRBD2 aligns across 8 bases. The CDR3 covers 16 residues. From germline, CDR1 is MNHEY and CDR2 SVGAGI. Trimming removed 2 bases from V and 1 base from J; junction bases left unmatched: 7.

The V and J genes are TRBV7-3 and TRBJ2-2; D is ambiguous. Germline loops: CDR1 SGHTA, CDR2 FQGTGA. The ends were cut back, 0 bases at V and 4 bases at J, with 6 bases in the middle. The CDR3 is made up of 14 amino acids. The CDR3 region is CASSLTRLTGELFF. CDR3 in DNA: TGTGCCAGCAGCTTAACCAGGCTCACCGGGGAGCTGTTTTTT.

J is TRBJ2-3 and V is TRBV7-2, with TRBD2 matching 15 bases. CDR3 length: 18 amino acids. V lost 1 base to trimming and J lost 6 bases; unmatched junction nucleotides: 8. The germline V gene encodes CDR1 SGHTA and CDR2 FQGNSA. The CDR3 region has the DNA TGTGCCAGCAGCTTAGAAGGGACTAGCGGGGGGTTGGCGGATACGCAGTATTTT. This encodes CASSLEGTSGGLADTQYF. The full variable domain, in which reference TRBV7-2 and TRBJ2-3 provide the parts outside the CDR3, is GAGVSQSPSNKVTEKGKDVELRCDPISGHTALYWYRQSLGQGLEFLIYFQGNSAPDKSGLPSDRFSAERTGGSVSTLTIQRTQQEDSAVYLCASSLEGTSGGLADTQYFGPGTRLTVL.

The rearrangement links TRBV7-9 to TRBJ1-2; 7 nucleotides agree with TRBD1. V shed 4 bases, J shed 4 bases, and the junction held 6 bases outside the gene matches. CDR1 is SEHNR and CDR2 is FQNEAQ in the germline V gene (reference sequence). The CDR3 totals 14 residues. The CDR3 sequence is CASSSQGTAYGYTF. The CDR3 bases are TGTGCCAGCAGCTCTCAAGGGACAGCCTATGGCTACACCTTC.

The rearrangement joins TRBV4-3 to TRBJ1-4; possible D gene TRBD1, 5 bases. Trimming cost V 0 bases and J 4 bases, with 9 bases left between them. Germline CDR1 is LGHNA and CDR2 is YSLEER. This CDR3 is 15 amino acids long. The CDR3 reads CASSQEGQGNEKLFF. CDR3 nucleotide sequence: TGCGCCAGCAGCCAAGAAGGCCAGGGTAATGAAAAACTGTTTTTT.